Shown below are 24 T cell receptor beta chains from a single sample sequenced in a study of shared clonotypes between healthy human individuals. Profiled with immunoSEQ multiplex PCR; TCRdb holds only in-frame clones, not every one. The sample contains 2 million to 3 million clones, over 85% of which appear only once. Source material: naive CD4+ T cells from PBMCs. The subset here: CD45RA+ positively selected. These receptors originate from a man between 18 and 29 years old in good health. Some clones in this sample may be carry-over from other donors' samples.

The V and J genes are TRBV6-1 and TRBJ2-2; D ambiguous. V shed 6 bases and J shed 8 bases, with 10 bases lying between them. Germline V CDR1 and CDR2: MNHNS, SASEGT. This CDR3 has 12 amino acids. The CDR3 DNA follows: TGTGCCAGCAGGATTTTGGGGGGGGAGCTGTTTTTT. It codes for CASRILGGELFF.

The chain carries TRBV19 and TRBJ1-2; D might be TRBD1 (5 bases). Trimming took off 8 bases at V and 7 bases at J, with 14 bases between the two ends. The V gene's germline CDR1 is LNHDA and CDR2 SQIVND (reference sequence). The CDR3 runs 12 residues. The CDR3 sequence: CASRLVGRGYTF. The DNA for the CDR3 is TGTGCCAGTCGCCTAGTGGGACGTGGCTACACCTTC.

This clone was seen more than once but under ten times. The chain recombines TRBV28 with TRBJ1-1; the D is unclear. The CDR3 runs to 13 residues. CDR1 is MDHEN, CDR2 SYDVKM, per germline. The ends were cut back, 3 bases at V and 0 bases at J, with 5 bases in the middle. The CDR3 sequence is CASSLILNTEAFF. The DNA of the CDR3 is TGTGCCAGCAGTTTGATCCTGAACACTGAAGCTTTCTTT.

The chain carries TRBV18 and TRBJ2-6, with D possibly matching TRBD1 (5 bases). V was trimmed by 4 bases and J by 0 bases, leaving 7 bases between them. This CDR3 region has 15 residues. The germline gives CDR1 KGHSH, CDR2 LQKENI. For the CDR3, the DNA is TGTGCCAGCTCACGAGACAGCTCTGGGGCCAACGTCCTGACTTTC. Its translation: CASSRDSSGANVLTF.

To note about this clone: The same CDR3 also results from other DNA sequences found in this sample. This sequence joins TRBV18 and TRBJ1-1; no reliable D call. The CDR3 runs 14 residues. V was trimmed by 1 base and J by 0 bases, leaving 6 bases between them. Germline V CDR1 and CDR2: KGHSH, LQKENI. The CDR3 loop is CASSPQGLNTEAFF. CDR3 nucleotide sequence: TGTGCCAGCTCACCACAGGGTTTGAACACTGAAGCTTTCTTT.

This rearrangement joins TRBV6-5 to TRBJ2-7; no definite D call. V dropped 6 bases and J dropped 2 bases, with 11 bases sitting between them. CDR1 MNHEY and CDR2 SVGAGI come from the germline V gene. The CDR3 loop spans 13 amino acids. The CDR3 loop reads CASRRGRAYEQYF. The CDR3 coding sequence is TGTGCCAGCAGGCGCGGACGGGCCTACGAGCAGTACTTC.

The rearrangement joins TRBV7-7 to TRBJ2-2; D is perhaps TRBD1 or TRBD2 (6 bases each). The CDR3 covers 14 residues. With 5 bases removed from V and 7 bases from J, the gap between germline ends came to 14 bases. Germline-derived CDR1 and CDR2 are SSHAT and FNYEAQ (reference sequence). CDR3 region: CASSPPGAGGELFF. DNA of the CDR3: TGTGCCAGCAGCCCCCCGGGGGCCGGCGGGGAGCTGTTTTTT.

The chain has TRBV18 and TRBJ2-1; 11 bases are a match to TRBD2. V trimming: 6 bases; J trimming: 9 bases; junction bases outside the gene matches: 13. CDR1 is KGHSH and CDR2 is LQKENI in the germline V gene. This CDR3 is 16 amino acids long. This CDR3 reads CASSPLPSGRPGEQFF. In DNA, the CDR3 is TGTGCCAGCTCCCCTCTCCCTAGCGGGAGGCCCGGTGAGCAGTTCTTC.

The chain employs TRBV5-1 and TRBJ2-5, with unresolved D. Germline V lookup: CDR1 SGHRS, CDR2 YFSETQ. V shed 4 bases and J shed 5 bases, with 6 bases lying between them. The CDR3 is made up of 11 amino acids. CDR3 residues: CASSHTETQYF. The CDR3 DNA sequence: TGCGCCAGCAGCCATACGGAGACCCAGTACTTC. The complete variable domain, with remaining parts taken from reference TRBV5-1 and TRBJ2-5, reads KAGVTQTPRYLIKTRGQQVTLSCSPISGHRSVSWYQQTPGQGLQFLFEYFSETQRNKGNFPGRFSGRQFSNSRSEMNVSTLELGDSALYLCASSHTETQYFGPGTRLLVL.

V is TRBV6-4 and J is TRBJ2-3, with TRBD1 matching over 9 bases. The CDR3 has 16 amino acids. V was pared by 3 bases and J by 0 bases, with 4 bases of the junction left unmatched. CDR1 is MRHNA and CDR2 is SNTAGT in the germline V gene. CDR3 amino acids: CASSDHRGRSTDTQYF. The CDR3 DNA is TGTGCCAGCAGTGATCACAGGGGGCGTAGCACAGATACGCAGTATTTT.

The chain carries TRBV18 and TRBJ2-5; 9 bases are a match to TRBD1. Germline CDR1 is KGHSH and CDR2 is LQKENI. The CDR3 length is 16 residues. Losses at the gene ends were 8 bases for V and 7 bases for J; bases not matched to a gene: 17. For the CDR3, the DNA is TGTGCCAGCGCATCAGACAGGGGGTTCAACACAGGGACCCAGTACTTC. Its translation is CASASDRGFNTGTQYF.

The V gene is TRBV5-4, the J gene TRBJ2-2, with TRBD2 identical over 15 bases. V was clipped by 4 bases and J by 6 bases; unmatched bases: 16. Germline loops: CDR1 SGHNT, CDR2 YYREEE (reference sequence). CDR3 size: 20 residues. The CDR3 spells CASSVPPGTSGGQLAGELFF. The CDR3 coding sequence is TGTGCCAGCAGCGTCCCCCCCGGGACTAGCGGGGGGCAGTTGGCCGGGGAGCTGTTTTTT.

This chain uses TRBV19 with TRBJ2-1; 8 bases match TRBD1. The CDR3 sequence is 13 residues long. The germline gives CDR1 LNHDA, CDR2 SQIVND (reference sequence). V was clipped by 9 bases and J by 4 bases; unmatched bases: 5. The CDR3 loop reads CASKGTGYNEQFF. CDR3 coding DNA: TGTGCCAGCAAGGGGACAGGATACAATGAGCAGTTCTTC.

About this clone: The sample carries other DNA sequences with the same CDR3. The chain has TRBV7-9 and TRBJ2-1, with 7 bases that match TRBD1. The CDR3 consists of 14 residues. CDR1 and CDR2 (germline): SEHNR, FQNEAQ (reference sequence). Trimming took 1 base from V and 8 from J; bases not matched to a gene: 5. CDR3 nucleotide sequence: TGTGCCAGCAGCTTAGGGCAGGGGGTCGATGAGCAGTTCTTC. Translating gives CASSLGQGVDEQFF.

The chain recombines TRBV6-5 with TRBJ1-5, with TRBD1 matching 7 bases. V was pared by 5 bases and J by 1 base, with 5 bases of the junction left unmatched. The V gene's germline CDR1 is MNHEY and CDR2 SVGAGI. There are 15 residues in the CDR3. CDR3 sequence: CASSITGASNQPQHF. Written as DNA, the CDR3 is TGTGCCAGCAGTATCACAGGGGCGAGCAATCAGCCCCAGCATTTT.

V gene TRBV7-9 combines with J gene TRBJ1-5; 7 nucleotides align to TRBD1. This CDR3 comprises 15 residues. Germline values: CDR1 SEHNR, CDR2 FQNEAQ (reference sequence). V trimming: 6 bases; J trimming: 1 base; junction bases outside the gene matches: 6. CDR3 DNA sequence: TGTGCCAGCAGTCAGGGGGGGTTGAGCAATCAGCCCCAGCATTTT. Its translation is CASSQGGLSNQPQHF.

The gene calls are TRBV7-2 and TRBJ2-7, with TRBD2 matching over 7 bases. Germline CDR1 is SGHTA and CDR2 is FQGNSA. The trim removed 5 bases at V and 5 bases at J, leaving 9 bases unmatched. CDR3 length: 14 amino acids. The CDR3 DNA follows: TGTGCCAGCAGCCTCGGGACTACTCCAAACGAGCAGTACTTC. This sequence encodes CASSLGTTPNEQYF.

Note on this clone: Other DNA sequences in this specimen translate into the identical CDR3. The rearrangement joins TRBV5-1 to TRBJ2-7; perhaps TRBD2 as D (6 bases). The CDR3 runs to 15 residues. V lost 0 bases to trimming and J lost 0 bases, with 10 bases between them. Germline CDR1 SGHRS, CDR2 YFSETQ. The CDR3 bases are TGCGCCAGCAGCTTGGTTGCGGGGAGCTCCTACGAGCAGTACTTC. Translating gives CASSLVAGSSYEQYF.

On this clone: The sample carries other DNA sequences with the same CDR3. The rearrangement uses TRBV28 and TRBJ1-1; tentatively, D is TRBD1 (5 bases). Trimming removed 4 bases at V and 1 base at J, with 10 bases between. This CDR3 contains 14 residues. CDR1 and CDR2 (germline): MDHEN, SYDVKM. The CDR3 spells CASSSPGGNTEAFF. CDR3 DNA: TGTGCCAGCAGTTCTCCCGGGGGGAACACTGAAGCTTTCTTT. The full variable domain, rest sourced from reference TRBV28 and TRBJ1-1, is DVKVTQSSRYLVKRTGEKVFLECVQDMDHENMFWYRQDPGLGLRLIYFSYDVKMKEKGDIPEGYSVSREKKERFSLILESASTNQTSMYLCASSSPGGNTEAFFGQGTRLTVV.

For this clone: Other DNA variants within this sample encode the same CDR3. V is TRBV7-3 and J is TRBJ2-2; TRBD1 matches at 8 bases. Germline CDR1 and CDR2: SGHTA and FQGTGA. Trimming took 5 bases from V and 4 from J; bases not matched to a gene: 9. This CDR3 is 16 amino acids long. The CDR3: CASSPRTGLGTGELFF. The CDR3 DNA reads TGTGCCAGCAGCCCGCGGACAGGGTTAGGCACCGGGGAGCTGTTTTTT.

The chain carries TRBV5-4 and TRBJ2-7; D not resolved. Trimming took 6 bases from V and 4 from J, leaving 11 bases between them. The CDR3 is made up of 12 amino acids. Germline CDR1 and CDR2: SGHNT and YYREEE (reference sequence). CDR3: CASTESGYEQYF. DNA for the CDR3: TGTGCCAGCACAGAATCCGGATACGAGCAGTACTTC.

This chain joins TRBV7-3 and TRBJ2-2, with unresolved D. Germline CDR1 reads SGHTA; CDR2 reads FQGTGA. V was shortened by 5 bases and J by 10 bases, with 23 bases between the two germline ends. The CDR3 spans 16 residues. The CDR3 region has the DNA TGTGCCAGCAGCCCAACGCCAGGAGCTCCAATTCCGGAGCTGTTTTTT. It codes for CASSPTPGAPIPELFF. The full variable domain, its missing parts supplied by reference TRBV7-3 and TRBJ2-2, is GAGVSQTPSNKVTEKGKYVELRCDPISGHTALYWYRQSLGQGPEFLIYFQGTGAADDSGLPNDRFFAVRPEGSVSTLKIQRTERGDSAVYLCASSPTPGAPIPELFFGEGSRLTVL.

This clone was observed a single time. The rearrangement joins TRBV7-2 to TRBJ2-3; 13 nucleotides align to TRBD2. Trimming took 3 bases from V and 4 from J; bases not matched to a gene: 4. This CDR3 is 16 amino acids long. CDR1 is SGHTA, CDR2 FQGNSA, per germline. The CDR3 bases are TGTGCCAGCAGCTTGGGACTAGCGGGACTGGCAGATACGCAGTATTTT. Translation gives CASSLGLAGLADTQYF.

The sample holds one count of this clone. This sequence joins TRBV27 and TRBJ2-5, with D unresolved. Trimming removed 3 bases at V and 1 base at J, with 9 bases between. Germline CDR1 is MNHEY and CDR2 is SMNVEV (reference sequence). CDR3 length: 14 residues. Here the CDR3 DNA reads TGTGCCAGCAGTTTTGGAGTTTCCCAAGAGACCCAGTACTTC. It translates to CASSFGVSQETQYF.